These T cell receptor beta chains were read from a single sample in a study of blood T cell repertoires in COVID-19. Generated by immunoSEQ multiplex PCR, the TCRdb table keeps only in-frame clones and is missing some. The table has some 330,000 clones, over 75% seen once; the top ten hold around 1.9%. Specimen: PBMCs or T cells enriched from blood (not recorded which). The receptors were gathered from a man aged 40-49 years in a cohort exposed to, infected with or recovered from COVID-19 (not recorded which). CDR3s include the opening cysteine and the closing phenylalanine or tryptophan. The order of the fields is clone size, D gene, J gene, V gene, CDR3 protein, CDR3 DNA. The D gene is left open where the match is weak. Clone size is given for some rows only: seen once, a few or many times, or a class if the clone is expanded.

clone_size: -
d_call: -
j_call: TRBJ1-1
v_call: TRBV6-5
cdr3_aa: CASSYSTYGYTEAFF
cdr3_nt: TGTGCCAGCAGTTATTCTACGTACGGTTACACTGAAGCTTTCTTT

clone_size: -
d_call: TRBD2
j_call: TRBJ2-7
v_call: TRBV7-8
cdr3_aa: CASSSTSGLAGDSSYEQYF
cdr3_nt: TGTGCCAGCAGCTCTACATCGGGACTAGCGGGAGATAGCTCCTACGAGCAGTACTTC

clone_size: -
d_call: -
j_call: TRBJ2-2
v_call: TRBV5-4
cdr3_aa: CASSFQDSPGELFF
cdr3_nt: TGTGCCAGCAGCTTCCAGGACAGCCCCGGGGAGCTGTTTTTT

clone_size: -
d_call: -
j_call: TRBJ2-3
v_call: TRBV2
cdr3_aa: CASGAEITDTQYF
cdr3_nt: TGTGCCAGCGGGGCGGAGATAACAGATACGCAGTATTTT

clone_size: -
d_call: -
j_call: TRBJ1-5
v_call: TRBV7-8
cdr3_aa: CASSLRQGNQPQHF
cdr3_nt: TGTGCCAGCAGCCTTCGACAGGGCAATCAGCCCCAGCATTTT

clone_size: -
d_call: -
j_call: TRBJ1-5
v_call: TRBV28
cdr3_aa: CASSSDINQPQHF
cdr3_nt: TGTGCCAGCAGTTCCGACATCAATCAGCCCCAGCATTTT

clone_size: few
d_call: -
j_call: TRBJ1-1
v_call: TRBV11-3
cdr3_aa: CASSPTVRNTEAFF
cdr3_nt: TGTGCCAGCAGCCCTACCGTCCGGAACACTGAAGCTTTCTTT

clone_size: -
d_call: TRBD2
j_call: TRBJ2-7
v_call: TRBV20-1
cdr3_aa: CSASRDYTYEQYF
cdr3_nt: TGCAGTGCTAGTCGGGACTATACCTACGAGCAGTACTTC

clone_size: -
d_call: TRBD1
j_call: TRBJ1-5
v_call: TRBV5-5
cdr3_aa: CASSVRTGFYSNQPQHF
cdr3_nt: TGTGCCAGCAGCGTTCGGACAGGGTTTTATAGCAATCAGCCCCAGCATTTT

clone_size: -
d_call: TRBD2
j_call: TRBJ2-3
v_call: TRBV3-1/TRBV3-2
cdr3_aa: CASSQSGISTDTQYF
cdr3_nt: TGTGCCAGCAGCCAAAGCGGGATAAGCACAGATACGCAGTATTTT

clone_size: -
d_call: -
j_call: TRBJ1-1
v_call: TRBV5-1
cdr3_aa: CASSGHTEAFF
cdr3_nt: TGCGCCAGCAGCGGCCACACTGAAGCTTTCTTT

clone_size: -
d_call: -
j_call: TRBJ2-7
v_call: TRBV20-1
cdr3_aa: CSVGGTYEQYF
cdr3_nt: TGCAGTGTTGGAGGGACCTACGAGCAGTACTTC

clone_size: -
d_call: -
j_call: TRBJ1-4
v_call: TRBV5-1
cdr3_aa: CASSRGYFNEKLFF
cdr3_nt: TGCGCCAGCAGCAGGGGTTATTTTAATGAAAAACTGTTTTTT

clone_size: few
d_call: -
j_call: TRBJ1-2
v_call: TRBV3-1/TRBV3-2
cdr3_aa: CASSQVADYGYTF
cdr3_nt: TGTGCCAGCAGCCAAGTGGCGGACTATGGCTACACCTTC

clone_size: -
d_call: -
j_call: TRBJ2-4
v_call: TRBV9
cdr3_aa: CASTKPHIQYF
cdr3_nt: TGTGCCAGCACCAAGCCCCACATTCAGTACTTC

clone_size: -
d_call: -
j_call: TRBJ1-2
v_call: TRBV24-1
cdr3_aa: CATSGGDGGYTF
cdr3_nt: TGTGCCACCTCAGGAGGGGACGGTGGCTACACCTTC

clone_size: -
d_call: TRBD2
j_call: TRBJ2-1
v_call: TRBV30
cdr3_aa: CAWSFLLGLGDNEQFF
cdr3_nt: TGTGCCTGGAGTTTCCTGCTGGGACTAGGGGACAATGAGCAGTTCTTC

clone_size: -
d_call: -
j_call: TRBJ1-5
v_call: TRBV20-1
cdr3_aa: CSASRGVRNQPQHF
cdr3_nt: TGCAGTGCTAGTCGGGGGGTACGAAATCAGCCCCAGCATTTT

clone_size: -
d_call: TRBD1
j_call: TRBJ1-2
v_call: TRBV4-2
cdr3_aa: CASSQATGAGYGYTF
cdr3_nt: TGTGCCAGCAGCCAGGCCACAGGGGCTGGCTATGGCTACACCTTC

clone_size: -
d_call: TRBD1
j_call: TRBJ1-1
v_call: TRBV18
cdr3_aa: CASSPPPQGGNPEAFF
cdr3_nt: TGTGCCAGCTCACCACCACCGCAGGGGGGTAACCCTGAAGCTTTCTTT

clone_size: -
d_call: -
j_call: TRBJ2-6
v_call: TRBV5-6
cdr3_aa: CASSESSGANVLTF
cdr3_nt: TGTGCCAGCAGCGAGTCCTCCGGGGCCAACGTCCTGACTTTC

clone_size: once
d_call: -
j_call: TRBJ1-4
v_call: TRBV6-5
cdr3_aa: CASSYAGAGEKLFF
cdr3_nt: TGTGCCAGCAGTTACGCGGGGGCTGGTGAAAAACTGTTTTTT

clone_size: -
d_call: -
j_call: TRBJ2-1
v_call: TRBV25-1
cdr3_aa: CASSARRAYNEQFF
cdr3_nt: TGTGCCAGCAGTGCGCGGAGGGCCTACAATGAGCAGTTCTTC

clone_size: -
d_call: -
j_call: TRBJ2-1
v_call: TRBV24-1
cdr3_aa: CATSELVASKQFF
cdr3_nt: TGTGCCACCAGTGAATTGGTGGCTAGTAAGCAGTTCTTC

clone_size: -
d_call: -
j_call: TRBJ2-7
v_call: TRBV27
cdr3_aa: CASARQGGSYEQYF
cdr3_nt: TGTGCCAGCGCACGGCAGGGAGGTTCCTACGAGCAGTACTTC

clone_size: -
d_call: -
j_call: TRBJ2-5
v_call: TRBV28
cdr3_aa: CASSFGRETQYF
cdr3_nt: TGTGCCAGCAGTTTTGGCCGAGAGACCCAGTACTTC

clone_size: -
d_call: -
j_call: TRBJ1-2
v_call: TRBV27
cdr3_aa: CASSGDYGYTF
cdr3_nt: TGTGCCAGCTCCGGGGACTATGGCTACACCTTC

clone_size: once
d_call: TRBD1
j_call: TRBJ2-2
v_call: TRBV4-1
cdr3_aa: CASSQEKTTGVTGELFF
cdr3_nt: TGCGCCAGCAGCCAAGAGAAGACGACAGGGGTTACCGGGGAGCTGTTTTTT

clone_size: -
d_call: -
j_call: TRBJ1-4
v_call: TRBV24-1
cdr3_aa: CATMRTNEKLFF
cdr3_nt: TGTGCCACCATGAGAACTAATGAAAAACTGTTTTTT

clone_size: -
d_call: TRBD2
j_call: TRBJ2-7
v_call: TRBV6-2/TRBV6-3
cdr3_aa: CASSSGLAGVHEQYF
cdr3_nt: TGTGCCAGCAGTTCGGGACTAGCGGGAGTCCACGAGCAGTACTTC

clone_size: -
d_call: TRBD1
j_call: TRBJ1-3
v_call: TRBV30
cdr3_aa: CAWSVQGGNTIYF
cdr3_nt: TGTGCCTGGAGTGTACAGGGGGGAAACACCATATATTTT

clone_size: -
d_call: -
j_call: TRBJ2-7
v_call: TRBV20-1
cdr3_aa: CSALLRYEQYF
cdr3_nt: TGCAGTGCTCTTCTAAGATACGAGCAGTACTTC

clone_size: -
d_call: -
j_call: TRBJ2-1
v_call: TRBV19
cdr3_aa: CASSAGQFANEQFF
cdr3_nt: TGTGCCAGTAGTGCAGGACAATTCGCCAATGAGCAGTTCTTC

clone_size: -
d_call: -
j_call: TRBJ1-5
v_call: TRBV18
cdr3_aa: CASSLLREGNQPQHF
cdr3_nt: TGTGCCAGCTCACTCTTACGGGAGGGTAATCAGCCCCAGCATTTT

clone_size: -
d_call: -
j_call: TRBJ2-1
v_call: TRBV4-2
cdr3_aa: CASSGGDSRRGQFF
cdr3_nt: TGTGCCAGCAGCGGAGGAGATTCGAGGCGTGGGCAGTTCTTC

clone_size: -
d_call: TRBD1
j_call: TRBJ2-2
v_call: TRBV29-1
cdr3_aa: CSVGRGSGGSGELFF
cdr3_nt: TGCAGCGTTGGTAGAGGGTCAGGGGGTTCCGGGGAGCTGTTTTTT

clone_size: few
d_call: TRBD2
j_call: TRBJ2-3
v_call: TRBV6-4
cdr3_aa: CASSDGTSGNTDTQYF
cdr3_nt: TGTGCCAGCAGTGACGGGACTAGCGGAAACACAGATACGCAGTATTTT

clone_size: -
d_call: TRBD1
j_call: TRBJ1-6
v_call: TRBV28
cdr3_aa: CASKGASSPLHF
cdr3_nt: TGTGCCAGCAAGGGGGCGAGTTCACCCCTCCACTTT

clone_size: -
d_call: TRBD1
j_call: TRBJ1-2
v_call: TRBV4-1
cdr3_aa: CASSQEHRGLGYTF
cdr3_nt: TGCGCCAGCAGCCAAGAGCACAGGGGGCTTGGCTACACCTTC

clone_size: -
d_call: -
j_call: TRBJ1-6
v_call: TRBV27
cdr3_aa: CASSRVPGQVHF
cdr3_nt: TGTGCCAGCAGCCGAGTCCCGGGACAAGTACACTTT

clone_size: -
d_call: TRBD2
j_call: TRBJ2-7
v_call: TRBV27
cdr3_aa: CASARTSGSYEQYF
cdr3_nt: TGTGCCAGCGCACGGACTAGCGGGAGTTACGAGCAGTACTTC

clone_size: -
d_call: -
j_call: TRBJ1-6
v_call: TRBV24-1
cdr3_aa: CATSDSGTDERHSPLHF
cdr3_nt: TGTGCCACCAGTGATTCCGGGACTGACGAGAGGCATTCACCCCTCCACTTT

clone_size: -
d_call: TRBD1
j_call: TRBJ1-4
v_call: TRBV7-9
cdr3_aa: CASSLATGGYEKLFF
cdr3_nt: TGTGCCAGCAGCTTAGCGACAGGGGGCTACGAAAAACTGTTTTTT

clone_size: -
d_call: -
j_call: TRBJ1-2
v_call: TRBV2
cdr3_aa: CASTRNYGYTF
cdr3_nt: TGTGCCAGCACGAGGAACTATGGCTACACCTTC

clone_size: -
d_call: TRBD2
j_call: TRBJ2-1
v_call: TRBV11-2
cdr3_aa: CASSGGVAGDNEQFF
cdr3_nt: TGTGCCAGCAGCGGGGGGGTAGCGGGAGACAATGAGCAGTTCTTC

clone_size: -
d_call: TRBD1
j_call: TRBJ2-7
v_call: TRBV7-9
cdr3_aa: CASSRGQGNEQYF
cdr3_nt: TGTGCCAGCAGCCGGGGACAGGGGAACGAGCAGTACTTC

clone_size: -
d_call: TRBD1
j_call: TRBJ1-5
v_call: TRBV27
cdr3_aa: CASNQQGLNQPQHF
cdr3_nt: TGTGCCAGCAACCAACAGGGGCTTAATCAGCCCCAGCATTTT

clone_size: -
d_call: TRBD2
j_call: TRBJ2-1
v_call: TRBV29-1
cdr3_aa: CSVGGRGNEQFF
cdr3_nt: TGCAGCGTTGGCGGGAGGGGTAATGAGCAGTTCTTC

clone_size: -
d_call: TRBD1
j_call: TRBJ1-1
v_call: TRBV28
cdr3_aa: CASRSFRTGAEAFF
cdr3_nt: TGTGCCAGCAGATCTTTCAGGACAGGGGCAGAAGCTTTCTTT

clone_size: -
d_call: -
j_call: TRBJ2-1
v_call: TRBV3-1/TRBV3-2
cdr3_aa: CASSPTLRDRKRQFF
cdr3_nt: TGTGCCAGCAGCCCGACTCTGAGAGACAGGAAAAGGCAGTTCTTC

clone_size: -
d_call: TRBD2
j_call: TRBJ2-1
v_call: TRBV30
cdr3_aa: CAWKLSGSSYNEQFF
cdr3_nt: TGTGCCTGGAAGCTAAGCGGGAGCTCCTACAATGAGCAGTTCTTC

clone_size: -
d_call: TRBD2
j_call: TRBJ2-1
v_call: TRBV6-5
cdr3_aa: CASRPRTSGNEQFF
cdr3_nt: TGTGCCAGCCGGCCGCGGACTAGCGGGAATGAGCAGTTCTTC

clone_size: -
d_call: -
j_call: TRBJ1-2
v_call: TRBV11-2
cdr3_aa: CASSLVSRDYGYTF
cdr3_nt: TGTGCCAGCAGCTTAGTTAGCAGGGACTATGGCTACACCTTC

clone_size: -
d_call: -
j_call: TRBJ1-4
v_call: TRBV28
cdr3_aa: CASKSEPTNEKLFF
cdr3_nt: TGTGCCAGCAAGTCAGAACCAACTAATGAAAAACTGTTTTTT

clone_size: -
d_call: TRBD2
j_call: TRBJ2-7
v_call: TRBV19
cdr3_aa: CASSMAGLGGREQYF
cdr3_nt: TGTGCCAGTAGTATGGCGGGACTAGGCGGGAGGGAGCAGTACTTC

clone_size: -
d_call: TRBD1
j_call: TRBJ1-1
v_call: TRBV2
cdr3_aa: CATRTGMVNTEAFF
cdr3_nt: TGTGCCACCCGGACAGGCATGGTGAACACTGAAGCTTTCTTT

clone_size: -
d_call: TRBD2
j_call: TRBJ2-5
v_call: TRBV6-1
cdr3_aa: CASSEGTSGTETQYF
cdr3_nt: TGTGCCAGCAGTGAGGGGACTAGCGGGACGGAGACCCAGTACTTC